These 3 T cell receptor beta chains were sequenced from one sample in a study of T cells in Graves' hyperthyroidism and ophthalmopathy. RNA transcripts served as the template for amplifying TCR beta CDR3 regions. The primer set for the first-round RT-PCR of the TCR CDR3 was HTBI. MiXCR was run by TCRdb on the multiplex PCR reads, yielding one entry per CDR3 protein. The sample lists roughly 240,000 distinct CDR3 sequences, approximately 16% occurring once. The sequencing input was blood. The receptors stem from a young woman with Graves' ophthalmopathy.

V and J are TRBV28 and TRBJ2-5; 15 nucleotides agree with TRBD2. This CDR3 contains 18 residues. Unmatched junction bases numbered 10, after V lost 7 bases and J lost 1 base. The V gene's germline CDR1 is MDHEN and CDR2 SYDVKM. CDR3 sequence (DNA): TGTGCCAGCAAATTCGGACTAGCGGGAGGGCCAAGCCAAGAGACCCAGTACTTC. Its protein is CASKFGLAGGPSQETQYF.

V is TRBV9 and J is TRBJ2-5, with D possibly being TRBD1 (6 bases). The CDR3 loop spans 15 amino acids. From germline, CDR1 is SGDLS and CDR2 YYNGEE. V was shortened by 3 bases and J by 3 bases, with 15 bases between the two germline ends. The CDR3 coding sequence is TGTGCCAGCAGCGAGGGGGAACCAGTTAAAGAGACCCAGTACTTC. It codes for CASSEGEPVKETQYF.

This clonotype has at least ten counts. The rearrangement joins TRBV4-3 to TRBJ1-1; D is unresolved. Germline lookup yields CDR1 LGHNA and CDR2 YSLEER. V dropped 3 bases and J dropped 0 bases, with 8 bases sitting between them. This CDR3 is 14 amino acids long. The CDR3 DNA is TGCGCCAGCAGCCAGACGGTCATGAACACTGAAGCTTTCTTT. This gives the protein CASSQTVMNTEAFF.